The clone carrying this TCR beta chain was seen many times. Its target is not known. The data belong to a study of early T cells in non-severe SARS-CoV-2 infection. Across the study: Sequencing of bulk RNA from unsorted whole blood was done, without chain pairing. Study-wide results and caveats: Matching against VDJdb likely underestimated virus-specific expansions, favoring anti-spike CD8.

Unique molecular identifier tags were affixed to discrete cDNA molecules. From the 5' RACE reads, TCRdb called clonotypes with MiXCR, one entry per CDR3 protein. The table lists 40,000 to 55,000 distinct CDR3 sequences, about 9.8% of them singletons. The germline CDR1 and CDR2 sequences are SGHTA and FQGNSA. Trimming removed 3 bases at V and 5 bases at J, with 10 bases between. There are 13 residues in the CDR3. The TCR originated in an adult who was a healthcare worker with PCR-confirmed SARS-CoV-2 infection or an uninfected control (not recorded which). This rearrangement joins TRBV7-2 to TRBJ2-5; D might be TRBD2 (5 bases). The sample was whole blood. The chain's CDR3 is CASSFTPGETQYF. The DNA for the CDR3 is TGTGCCAGCAGCTTTACCCCGGGGGAGACCCAGTACTTC. The whole variable domain, filled in from reference TRBV7-2 and TRBJ2-5, reads GAGVSQSPSNKVTEKGKDVELRCDPISGHTALYWYRQSLGQGLEFLIYFQGNSAPDKSGLPSDRFSAERTGGSVSTLTIQRTQQEDSAVYLCASSFTPGETQYFGPGTRLLVL.